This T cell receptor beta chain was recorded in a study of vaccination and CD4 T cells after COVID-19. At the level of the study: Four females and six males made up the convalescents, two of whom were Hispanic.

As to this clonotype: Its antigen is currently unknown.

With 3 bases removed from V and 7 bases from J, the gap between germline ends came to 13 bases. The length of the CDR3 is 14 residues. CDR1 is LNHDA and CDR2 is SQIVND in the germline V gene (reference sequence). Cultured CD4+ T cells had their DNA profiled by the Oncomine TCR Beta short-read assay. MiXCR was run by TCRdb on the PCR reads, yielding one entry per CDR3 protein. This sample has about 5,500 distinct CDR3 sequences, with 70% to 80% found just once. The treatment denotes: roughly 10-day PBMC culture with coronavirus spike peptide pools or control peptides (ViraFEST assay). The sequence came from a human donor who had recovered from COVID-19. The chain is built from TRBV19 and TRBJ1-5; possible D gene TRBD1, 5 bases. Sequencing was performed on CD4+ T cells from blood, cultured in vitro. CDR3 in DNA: TGTGCCAGTAGTATGGGGGTGTCTAGGCAGCCCCAGCATTTT. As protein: CASSMGVSRQPQHF.